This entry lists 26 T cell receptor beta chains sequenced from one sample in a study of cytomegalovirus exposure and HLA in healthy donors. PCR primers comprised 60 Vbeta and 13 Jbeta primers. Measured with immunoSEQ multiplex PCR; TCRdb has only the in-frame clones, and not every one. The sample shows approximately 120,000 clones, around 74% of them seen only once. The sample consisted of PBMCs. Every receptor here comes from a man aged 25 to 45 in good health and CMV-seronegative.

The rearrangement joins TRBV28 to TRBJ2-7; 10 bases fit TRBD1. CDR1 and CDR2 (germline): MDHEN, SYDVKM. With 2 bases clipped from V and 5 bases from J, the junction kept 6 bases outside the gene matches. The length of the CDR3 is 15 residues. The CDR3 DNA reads TGTGCCAGCAGTTTACGGACAGGGGGACGGCACGAGCAGTACTTC. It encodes CASSLRTGGRHEQYF.

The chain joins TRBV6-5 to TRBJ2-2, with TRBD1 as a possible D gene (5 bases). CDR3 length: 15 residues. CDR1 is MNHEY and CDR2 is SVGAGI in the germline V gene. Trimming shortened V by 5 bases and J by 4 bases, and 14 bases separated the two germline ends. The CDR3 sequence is CASSGYQGGTGELFF. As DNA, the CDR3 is TGTGCCAGCAGTGGATATCAGGGTGGCACCGGGGAGCTGTTTTTT.

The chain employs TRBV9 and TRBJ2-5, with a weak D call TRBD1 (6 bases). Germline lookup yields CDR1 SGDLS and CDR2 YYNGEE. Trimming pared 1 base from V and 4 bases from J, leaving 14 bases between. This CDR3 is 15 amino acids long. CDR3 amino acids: CASSVQDGTRETQYF. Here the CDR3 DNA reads TGTGCCAGCAGCGTACAAGACGGGACAAGAGAGACCCAGTACTTC.

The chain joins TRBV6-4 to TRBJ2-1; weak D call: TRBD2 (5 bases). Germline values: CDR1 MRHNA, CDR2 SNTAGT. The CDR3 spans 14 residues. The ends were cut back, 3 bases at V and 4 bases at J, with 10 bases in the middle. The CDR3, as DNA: TGTGCCAGCAGTGAGACCAGCGGATACAATGAGCAGTTCTTC. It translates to CASSETSGYNEQFF.

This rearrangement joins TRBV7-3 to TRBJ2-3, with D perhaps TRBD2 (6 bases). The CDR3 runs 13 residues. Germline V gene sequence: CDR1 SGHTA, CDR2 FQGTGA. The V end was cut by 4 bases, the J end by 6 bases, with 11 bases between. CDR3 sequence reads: CASSSLATDTQYF. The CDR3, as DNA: TGTGCCAGCAGCTCCCTAGCGACGGATACGCAGTATTTT. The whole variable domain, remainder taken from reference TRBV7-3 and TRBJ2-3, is GAGVSQTPSNKVTEKGKYVELRCDPISGHTALYWYRQSLGQGPEFLIYFQGTGAADDSGLPNDRFFAVRPEGSVSTLKIQRTERGDSAVYLCASSSLATDTQYFGPGTRLTVL.

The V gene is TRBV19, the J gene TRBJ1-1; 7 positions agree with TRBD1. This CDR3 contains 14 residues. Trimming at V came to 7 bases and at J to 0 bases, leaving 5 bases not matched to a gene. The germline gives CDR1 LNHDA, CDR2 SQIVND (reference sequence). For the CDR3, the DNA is TGTGCCAGTAAGGGGGCAGGCATGAACACTGAAGCTTTCTTT. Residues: CASKGAGMNTEAFF.

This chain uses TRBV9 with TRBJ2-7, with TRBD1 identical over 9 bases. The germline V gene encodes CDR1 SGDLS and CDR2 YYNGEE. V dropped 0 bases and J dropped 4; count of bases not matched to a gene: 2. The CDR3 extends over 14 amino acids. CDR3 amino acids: CASSVAGQGYEQYF. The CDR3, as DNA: TGTGCCAGCAGCGTAGCTGGACAGGGGTACGAGCAGTACTTC.

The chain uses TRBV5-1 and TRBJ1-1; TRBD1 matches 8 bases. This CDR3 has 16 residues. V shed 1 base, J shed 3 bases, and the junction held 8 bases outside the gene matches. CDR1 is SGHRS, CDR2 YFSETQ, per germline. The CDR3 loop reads CASSLQPTGDHTEAFF. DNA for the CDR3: TGCGCCAGCAGCTTGCAACCGACAGGGGATCACACTGAAGCTTTCTTT.

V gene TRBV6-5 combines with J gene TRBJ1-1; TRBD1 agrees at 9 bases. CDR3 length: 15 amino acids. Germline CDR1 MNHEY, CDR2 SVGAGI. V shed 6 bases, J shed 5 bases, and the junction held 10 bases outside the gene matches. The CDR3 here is CASSHPSDRGTEAFF. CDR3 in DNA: TGTGCCAGCAGCCACCCTTCGGACAGGGGTACTGAAGCTTTCTTT.

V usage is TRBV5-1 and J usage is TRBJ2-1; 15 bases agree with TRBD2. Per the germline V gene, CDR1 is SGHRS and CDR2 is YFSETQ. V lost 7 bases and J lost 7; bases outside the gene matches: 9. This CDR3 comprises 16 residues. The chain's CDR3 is CASYEGLAGGLNEQFF. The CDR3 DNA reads TGCGCCAGCTACGAGGGACTAGCGGGGGGCCTTAATGAGCAGTTCTTC.

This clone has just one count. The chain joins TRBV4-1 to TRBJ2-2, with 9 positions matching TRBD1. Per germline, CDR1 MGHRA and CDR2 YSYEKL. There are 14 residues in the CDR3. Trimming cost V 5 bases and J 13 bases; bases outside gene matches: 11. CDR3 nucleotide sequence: TGCGCCAGCAGCTTCAGGTGGGGGGACAGGGTGCTGTTTTTT. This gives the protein CASSFRWGDRVLFF.

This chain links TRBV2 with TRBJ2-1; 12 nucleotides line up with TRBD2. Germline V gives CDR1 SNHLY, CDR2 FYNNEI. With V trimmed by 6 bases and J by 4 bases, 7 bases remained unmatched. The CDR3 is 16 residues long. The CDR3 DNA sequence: TGTGCCAGCAGCCTTCCTCTAGCGGGGGGGTACAATGAGCAGTTCTTC. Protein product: CASSLPLAGGYNEQFF.

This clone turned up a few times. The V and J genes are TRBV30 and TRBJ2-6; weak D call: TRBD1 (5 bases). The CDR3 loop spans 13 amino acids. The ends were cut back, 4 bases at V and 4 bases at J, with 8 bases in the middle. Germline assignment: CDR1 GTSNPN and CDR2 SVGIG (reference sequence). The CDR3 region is CAWTRTGANVLTF. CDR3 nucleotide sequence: TGTGCCTGGACCCGGACAGGGGCCAACGTCCTGACTTTC.

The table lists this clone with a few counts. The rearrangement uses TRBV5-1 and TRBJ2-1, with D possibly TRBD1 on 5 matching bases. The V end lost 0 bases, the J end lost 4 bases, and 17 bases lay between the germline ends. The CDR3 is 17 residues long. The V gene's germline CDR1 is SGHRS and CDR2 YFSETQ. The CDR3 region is CASSLARESRDYNEQFF. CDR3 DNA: TGCGCCAGCAGCTTGGCTAGGGAATCCAGGGATTACAATGAGCAGTTCTTC.

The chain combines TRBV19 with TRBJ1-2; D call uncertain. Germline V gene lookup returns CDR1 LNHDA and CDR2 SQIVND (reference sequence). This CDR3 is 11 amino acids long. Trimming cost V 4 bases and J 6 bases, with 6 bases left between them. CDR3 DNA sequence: TGTGCCAGTAGTACCCCTGATGGCTACACCTTC. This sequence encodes CASSTPDGYTF. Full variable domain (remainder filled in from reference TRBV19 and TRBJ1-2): DGGITQSPKYLFRKEGQNVTLSCEQNLNHDAMYWYRQDPGQGLRLIYYSQIVNDFQKGDIAEGYSVSREKKESFPLTVTSAQKNPTAFYLCASSTPDGYTFGSGTRLTVV.

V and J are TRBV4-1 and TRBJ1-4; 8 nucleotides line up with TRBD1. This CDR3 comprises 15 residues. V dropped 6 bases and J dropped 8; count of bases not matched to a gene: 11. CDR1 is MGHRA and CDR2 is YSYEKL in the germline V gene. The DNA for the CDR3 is TGCGCCAGCAGTGGACAGGGTGGGTTGGTCGAAAAACTGTTTTTT. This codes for CASSGQGGLVEKLFF.

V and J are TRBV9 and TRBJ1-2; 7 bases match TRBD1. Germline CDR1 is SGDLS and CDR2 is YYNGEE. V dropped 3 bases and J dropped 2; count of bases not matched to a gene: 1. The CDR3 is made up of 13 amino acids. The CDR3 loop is CASSATGNYGYTF. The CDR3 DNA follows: TGTGCCAGCAGCGCGACAGGGAACTATGGCTACACCTTC.

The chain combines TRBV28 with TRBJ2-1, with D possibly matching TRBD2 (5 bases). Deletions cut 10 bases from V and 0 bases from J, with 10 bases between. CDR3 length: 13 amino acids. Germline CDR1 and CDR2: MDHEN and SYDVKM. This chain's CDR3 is CATPGGSYNEQFF. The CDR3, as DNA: TGTGCCACCCCCGGAGGCTCCTACAATGAGCAGTTCTTC.

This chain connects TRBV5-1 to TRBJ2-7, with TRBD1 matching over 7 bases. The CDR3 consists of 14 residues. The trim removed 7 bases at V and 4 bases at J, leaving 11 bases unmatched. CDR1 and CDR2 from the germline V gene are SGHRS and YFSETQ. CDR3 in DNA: TGCGCCAGCGGGATCCGGGACAGCCCTTACGAGCAGTACTTC. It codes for CASGIRDSPYEQYF. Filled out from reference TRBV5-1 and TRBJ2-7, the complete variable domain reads KAGVTQTPRYLIKTRGQQVTLSCSPISGHRSVSWYQQTPGQGLQFLFEYFSETQRNKGNFPGRFSGRQFSNSRSEMNVSTLELGDSALYLCASGIRDSPYEQYFGPGTRLTVT.

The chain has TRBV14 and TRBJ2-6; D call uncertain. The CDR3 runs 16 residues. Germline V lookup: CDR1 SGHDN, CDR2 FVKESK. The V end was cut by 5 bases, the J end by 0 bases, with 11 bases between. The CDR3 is CASSYGGNSGANVLTF. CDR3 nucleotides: TGTGCCAGCAGCTATGGCGGAAACTCTGGGGCCAACGTCCTGACTTTC.

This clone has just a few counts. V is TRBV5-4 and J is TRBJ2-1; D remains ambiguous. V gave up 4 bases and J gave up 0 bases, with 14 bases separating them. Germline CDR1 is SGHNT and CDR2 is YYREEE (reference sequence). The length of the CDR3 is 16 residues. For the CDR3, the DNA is TGTGCCAGCAGCGGGCCCACAGATAGCTCCTACAATGAGCAGTTCTTC. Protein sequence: CASSGPTDSSYNEQFF.

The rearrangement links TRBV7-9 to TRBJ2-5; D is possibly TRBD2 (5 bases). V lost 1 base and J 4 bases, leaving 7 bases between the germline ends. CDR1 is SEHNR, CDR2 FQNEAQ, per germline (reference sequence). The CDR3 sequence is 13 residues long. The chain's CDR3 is CASSLDLAETQYF. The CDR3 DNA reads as TGTGCCAGCAGCTTAGATCTAGCAGAGACCCAGTACTTC.

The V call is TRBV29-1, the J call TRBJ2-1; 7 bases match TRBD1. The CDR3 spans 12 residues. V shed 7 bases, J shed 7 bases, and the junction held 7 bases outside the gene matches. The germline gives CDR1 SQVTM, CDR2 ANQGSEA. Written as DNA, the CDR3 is TGCAGCGGCAGGGGGATTAGGAATGAGCAGTTCTTC. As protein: CSGRGIRNEQFF.

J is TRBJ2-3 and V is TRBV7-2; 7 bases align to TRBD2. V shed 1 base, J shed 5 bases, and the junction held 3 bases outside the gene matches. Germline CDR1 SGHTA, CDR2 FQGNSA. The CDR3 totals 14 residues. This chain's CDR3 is CASSLEGRGDTQYF. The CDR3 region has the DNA TGTGCCAGCAGCTTAGAGGGGAGGGGAGATACGCAGTATTTT.

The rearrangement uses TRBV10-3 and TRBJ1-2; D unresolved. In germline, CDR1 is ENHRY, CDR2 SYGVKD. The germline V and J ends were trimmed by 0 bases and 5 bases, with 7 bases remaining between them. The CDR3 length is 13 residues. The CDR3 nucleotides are TGTGCCATCAGTGAGTCGCGCGGGTATGGCTACACCTTC. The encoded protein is CAISESRGYGYTF.

The CDR3: CASSSGTNDYGYTF. CDR3 DNA: TGTGCCAGCAGCTCCGGGACAAACGACTATGGCTACACCTTC. The chain links TRBV5-4 to TRBJ1-2; maybe TRBD1 (6 bases). The length of the CDR3 is 14 residues. The V gene lost 3 bases and the J gene lost 3 bases, with 12 bases spanning the gap. Germline CDR1 and CDR2: SGHNT and YYREEE (reference sequence).